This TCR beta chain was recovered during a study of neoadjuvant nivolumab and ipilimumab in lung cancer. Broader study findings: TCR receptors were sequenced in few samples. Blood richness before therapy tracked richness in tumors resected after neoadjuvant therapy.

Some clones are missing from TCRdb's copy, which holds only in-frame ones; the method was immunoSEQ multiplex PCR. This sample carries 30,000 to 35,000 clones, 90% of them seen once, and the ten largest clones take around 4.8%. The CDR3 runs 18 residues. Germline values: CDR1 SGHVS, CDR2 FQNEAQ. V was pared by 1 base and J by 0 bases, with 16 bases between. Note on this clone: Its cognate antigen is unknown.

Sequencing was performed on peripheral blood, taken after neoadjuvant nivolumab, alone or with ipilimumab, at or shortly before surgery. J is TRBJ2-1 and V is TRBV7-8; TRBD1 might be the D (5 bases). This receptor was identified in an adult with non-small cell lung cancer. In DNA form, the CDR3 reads TGTGCCAGCAGCTTAGAAACGGCAGGGCCAAACTCCTACAATGAGCAGTTCTTC. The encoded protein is CASSLETAGPNSYNEQFF.